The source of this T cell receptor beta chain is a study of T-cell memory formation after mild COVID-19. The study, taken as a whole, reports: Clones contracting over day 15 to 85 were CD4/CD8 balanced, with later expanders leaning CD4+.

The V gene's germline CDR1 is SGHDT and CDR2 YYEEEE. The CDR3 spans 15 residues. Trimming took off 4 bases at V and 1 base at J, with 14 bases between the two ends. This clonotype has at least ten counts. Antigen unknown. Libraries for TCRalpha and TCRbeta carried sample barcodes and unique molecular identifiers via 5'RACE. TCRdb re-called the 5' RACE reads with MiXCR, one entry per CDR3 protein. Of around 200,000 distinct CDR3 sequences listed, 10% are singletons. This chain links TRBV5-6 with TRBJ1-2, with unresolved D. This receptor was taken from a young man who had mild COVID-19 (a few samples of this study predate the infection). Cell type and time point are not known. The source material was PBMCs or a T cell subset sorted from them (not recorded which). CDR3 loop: CASSAGWGINYGYTF. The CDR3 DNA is TGTGCCAGCAGCGCGGGGTGGGGTATTAACTATGGCTACACCTTC. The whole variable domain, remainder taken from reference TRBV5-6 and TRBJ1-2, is DAGVTQSPTHLIKTRGQQVTLRCSPKSGHDTVSWYQQALGQGPQFIFQYYEEEERQRGNFPDRFSGHQFPNYSSELNVNALLLGDSALYLCASSAGWGINYGYTFGSGTRLTVV.